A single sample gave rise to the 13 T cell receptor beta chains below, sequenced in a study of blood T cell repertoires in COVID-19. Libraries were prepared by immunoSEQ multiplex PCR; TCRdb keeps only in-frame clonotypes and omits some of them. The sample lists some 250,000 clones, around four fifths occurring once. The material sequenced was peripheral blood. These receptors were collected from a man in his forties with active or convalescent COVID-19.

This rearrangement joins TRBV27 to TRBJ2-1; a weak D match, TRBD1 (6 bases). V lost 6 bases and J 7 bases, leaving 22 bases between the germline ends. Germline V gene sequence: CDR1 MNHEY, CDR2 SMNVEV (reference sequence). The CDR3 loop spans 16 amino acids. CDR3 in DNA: TGTGCCAGCAGAGTATCAGGGGAATCGGAGTGGAATGAGCAGTTCTTC. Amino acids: CASRVSGESEWNEQFF.

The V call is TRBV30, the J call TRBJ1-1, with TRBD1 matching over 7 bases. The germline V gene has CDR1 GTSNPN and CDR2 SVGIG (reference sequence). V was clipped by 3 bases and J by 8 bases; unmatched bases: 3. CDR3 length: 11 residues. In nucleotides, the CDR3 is TGTGCCTGGAGGAGACAGGGAGAAGCTTTCTTT. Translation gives CAWRRQGEAFF.

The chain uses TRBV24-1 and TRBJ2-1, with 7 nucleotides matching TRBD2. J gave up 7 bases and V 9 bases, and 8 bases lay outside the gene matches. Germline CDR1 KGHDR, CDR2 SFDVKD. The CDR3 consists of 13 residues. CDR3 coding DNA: TGTGCCACCGAAAAGGTGGGAGGGAATGAGCAGTTCTTC. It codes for CATEKVGGNEQFF.

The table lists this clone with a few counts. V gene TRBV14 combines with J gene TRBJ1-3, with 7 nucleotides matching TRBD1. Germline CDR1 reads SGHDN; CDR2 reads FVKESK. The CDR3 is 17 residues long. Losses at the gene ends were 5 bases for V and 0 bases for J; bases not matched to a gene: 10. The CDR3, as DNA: TGTGCCAGCAGCGCGACGCAGGGGGTTTACTCTGGAAACACCATATATTTT. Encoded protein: CASSATQGVYSGNTIYF.

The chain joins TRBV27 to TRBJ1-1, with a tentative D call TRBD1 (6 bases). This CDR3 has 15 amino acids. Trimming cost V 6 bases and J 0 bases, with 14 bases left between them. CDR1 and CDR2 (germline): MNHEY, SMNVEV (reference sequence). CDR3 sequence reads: CASSYDRRMNTEAFF. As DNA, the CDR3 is TGTGCCAGCAGCTATGACAGGAGAATGAACACTGAAGCTTTCTTT.

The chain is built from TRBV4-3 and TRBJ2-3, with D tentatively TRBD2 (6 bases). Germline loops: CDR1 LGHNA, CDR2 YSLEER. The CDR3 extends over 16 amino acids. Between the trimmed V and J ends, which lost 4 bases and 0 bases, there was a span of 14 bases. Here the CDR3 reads CASSRDSTISTDTQYF. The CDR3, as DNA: TGCGCCAGCAGCCGGGACTCTACCATCAGCACAGATACGCAGTATTTT.

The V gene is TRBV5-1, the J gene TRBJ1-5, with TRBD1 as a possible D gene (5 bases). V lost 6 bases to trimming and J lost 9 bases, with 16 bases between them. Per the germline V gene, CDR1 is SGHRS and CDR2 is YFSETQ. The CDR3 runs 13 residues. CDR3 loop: CASTGRGPPPQHF. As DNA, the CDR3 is TGCGCCAGCACGGGGAGGGGCCCGCCGCCCCAGCATTTT. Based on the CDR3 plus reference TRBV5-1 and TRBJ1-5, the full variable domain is KAGVTQTPRYLIKTRGQQVTLSCSPISGHRSVSWYQQTPGQGLQFLFEYFSETQRNKGNFPGRFSGRQFSNSRSEMNVSTLELGDSALYLCASTGRGPPPQHFGDGTRLSIL.

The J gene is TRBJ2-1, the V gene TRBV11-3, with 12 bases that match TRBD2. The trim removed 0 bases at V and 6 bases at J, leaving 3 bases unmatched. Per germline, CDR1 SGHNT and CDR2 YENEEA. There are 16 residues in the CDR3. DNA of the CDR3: TGTGCCAGCAGCTTAGATTGGACTAGCGGGATCAATGAGCAGTTCTTC. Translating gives CASSLDWTSGINEQFF.

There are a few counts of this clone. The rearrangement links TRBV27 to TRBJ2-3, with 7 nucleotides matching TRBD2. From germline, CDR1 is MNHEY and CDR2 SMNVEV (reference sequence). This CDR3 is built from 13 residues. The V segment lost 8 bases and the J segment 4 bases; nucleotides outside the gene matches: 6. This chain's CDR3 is CASSRAGADTQYF. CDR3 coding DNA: TGTGCCAGCTCCCGGGCGGGGGCAGATACGCAGTATTTT.

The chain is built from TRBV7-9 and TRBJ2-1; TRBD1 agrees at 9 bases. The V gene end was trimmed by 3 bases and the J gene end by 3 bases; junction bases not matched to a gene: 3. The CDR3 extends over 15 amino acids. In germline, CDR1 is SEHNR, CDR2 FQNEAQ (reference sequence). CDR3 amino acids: CASSLGQGDYNEQFF. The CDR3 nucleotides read TGTGCCAGCAGCTTGGGACAGGGTGACTACAATGAGCAGTTCTTC.

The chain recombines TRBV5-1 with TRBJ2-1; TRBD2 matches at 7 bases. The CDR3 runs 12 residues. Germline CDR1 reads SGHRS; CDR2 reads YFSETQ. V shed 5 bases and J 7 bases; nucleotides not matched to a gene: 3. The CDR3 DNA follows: TGCGCCAGCAGTTCCGGGGGGAATGAGCAGTTCTTC. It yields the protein CASSSGGNEQFF.

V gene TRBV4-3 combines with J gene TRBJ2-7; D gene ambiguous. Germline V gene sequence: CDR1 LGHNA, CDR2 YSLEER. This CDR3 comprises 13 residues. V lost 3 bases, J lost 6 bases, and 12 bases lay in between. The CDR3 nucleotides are TGCGCCAGCAGCCAGAGCCGGAGCAGCGAGCAGTACTTC. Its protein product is CASSQSRSSEQYF.

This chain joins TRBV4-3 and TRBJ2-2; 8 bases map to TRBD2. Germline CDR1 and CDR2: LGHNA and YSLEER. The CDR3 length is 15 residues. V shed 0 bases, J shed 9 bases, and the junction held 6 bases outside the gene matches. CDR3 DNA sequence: TGCGCCAGCAGCCAAGATGCGGGGGGAGGCCGGGAGCTGTTTTTT. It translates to CASSQDAGGGRELFF.